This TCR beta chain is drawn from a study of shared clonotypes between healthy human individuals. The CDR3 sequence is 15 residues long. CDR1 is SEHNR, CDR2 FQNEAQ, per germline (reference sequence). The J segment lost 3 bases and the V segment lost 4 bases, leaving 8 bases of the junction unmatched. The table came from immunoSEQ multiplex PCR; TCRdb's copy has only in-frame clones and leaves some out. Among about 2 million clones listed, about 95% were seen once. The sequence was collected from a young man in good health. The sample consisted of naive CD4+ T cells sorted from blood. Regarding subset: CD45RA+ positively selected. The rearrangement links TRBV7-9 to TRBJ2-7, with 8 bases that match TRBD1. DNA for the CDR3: TGTGCCAGCAGCTACTATGGACAGGGTAGCTACGAGCAGTACTTC. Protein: CASSYYGQGSYEQYF.